This T cell receptor (beta chain) is drawn from a study of T cell repertoires in cytomegalovirus infection. The overall study: In public TCR beta signatures, there were indications of both CMV infection and matching HLA type. Findings and limits, study-wide: The cumulative frequency of public TCR beta families identified carriers of CMV plus the relevant HLA. The response measured ex vivo was dominated by TCR beta clonotypes (HLA-C-restricted and CMV-specific).

MiXCR was run by TCRdb on the reads, yielding one entry per CDR3 protein. The repertoire holds about 320,000 distinct CDR3 sequences, more than 8% seen once, with 4.3% in the top ten. Between the trimmed V and J ends, which lost 5 bases and 5 bases, there was a span of 10 bases. The CDR3 spans 13 residues. Points on this clonotype: The target antigen is unknown.

Sequencing was performed on PBMCs. The sequence derives from a human donor in good health (CMV status not recorded). Some clones in this sample may be carry-over from other donors' samples. V and J are TRBV12-3 or TRBV12-4 and TRBJ2-1; D might be TRBD1 or TRBD2, each matching 5 bases. The CDR3, as DNA: TGTGCCAGCAGTGCCGGGGCGAACAATGAGCAGTTCTTC. The encoded protein is CASSAGANNEQFF.